This T cell receptor (beta chain) is from a study of blood T cell repertoires in COVID-19. Overall study context: Sample material is recorded as cDNA or gDNA derived from T cells, B-cell-depleted T cells, or PBMCs.

Sequencing used immunoSEQ multiplex PCR; TCRdb keeps in-frame clones, though not all of them. Among roughly 200,000 clones, nearly 85% were seen once, and the ten largest hold roughly 1.3%. Seattle cases were enrolled at active infection and followed longitudinally. This CDR3 spans 15 amino acids. V was pared by 3 bases and J by 4 bases, with 7 bases of the junction left unmatched. Germline CDR1 is SNHLY and CDR2 is FYNNEI. The source material was peripheral blood. This chain links TRBV2 with TRBJ1-1; 8 bases are shared with TRBD1. This receptor was obtained from a woman younger than 45 with COVID-19, enrolled during active disease. The DNA for the CDR3 is TGTGCCAGCAGTGAGCAGGGACAGGCCTCCACTGAAGCTTTCTTT. This encodes CASSEQGQASTEAFF.